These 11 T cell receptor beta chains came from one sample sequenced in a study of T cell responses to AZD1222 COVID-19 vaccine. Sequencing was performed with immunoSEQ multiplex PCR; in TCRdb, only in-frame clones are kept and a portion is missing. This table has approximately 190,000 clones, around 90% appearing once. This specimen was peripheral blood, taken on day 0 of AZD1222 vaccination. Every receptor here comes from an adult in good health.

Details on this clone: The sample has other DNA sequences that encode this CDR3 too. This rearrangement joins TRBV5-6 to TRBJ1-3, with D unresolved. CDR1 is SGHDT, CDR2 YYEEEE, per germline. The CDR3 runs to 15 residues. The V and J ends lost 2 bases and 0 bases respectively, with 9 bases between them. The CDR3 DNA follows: TGTGCCAGCAGCTTAAGCGGCAGCTCTGGAAACACCATATATTTT. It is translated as CASSLSGSSGNTIYF.

This CDR3 is CASSQAVEYRIQETQYF. The CDR3, as DNA: TGTGCCAGCAGCCAAGCCGTAGAGTACAGAATTCAAGAGACCCAGTACTTC. The genes are TRBV14 and TRBJ2-5, with D uncertain. The CDR3 contains 17 residues. Germline-derived CDR1 and CDR2 are SGHDN and FVKESK. Trimming shortened V by 1 base and J by 2 bases, and 17 bases separated the two germline ends.

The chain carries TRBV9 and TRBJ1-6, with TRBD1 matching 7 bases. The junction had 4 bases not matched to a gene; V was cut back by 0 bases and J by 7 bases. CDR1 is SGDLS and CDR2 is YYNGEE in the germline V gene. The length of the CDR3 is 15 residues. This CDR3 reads CASSVGDSSNSPLHF. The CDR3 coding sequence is TGTGCCAGCAGCGTAGGGGACAGTTCGAATTCACCCCTCCACTTT.

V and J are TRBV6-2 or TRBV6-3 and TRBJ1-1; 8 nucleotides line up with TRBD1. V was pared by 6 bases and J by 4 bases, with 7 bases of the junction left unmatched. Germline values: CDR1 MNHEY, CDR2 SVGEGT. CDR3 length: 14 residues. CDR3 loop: CASRYPGQGTEAFF. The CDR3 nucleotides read TGTGCCAGCAGGTACCCTGGACAGGGCACTGAAGCTTTCTTT.

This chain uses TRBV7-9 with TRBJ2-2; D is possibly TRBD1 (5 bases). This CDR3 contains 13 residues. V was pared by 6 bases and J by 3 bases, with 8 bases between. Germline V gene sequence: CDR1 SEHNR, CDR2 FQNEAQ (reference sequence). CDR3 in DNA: TGTGCCAGCAGGACAGAAGACACCGGGGAGCTGTTTTTT. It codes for CASRTEDTGELFF. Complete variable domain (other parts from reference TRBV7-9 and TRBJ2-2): DTGVSQNPRHKITKRGQNVTFRCDPISEHNRLYWYRQTLGQGPEFLTYFQNEAQLEKSRLLSDRFSAERPKGSFSTLEIQRTEQGDSAMYLCASRTEDTGELFFGEGSRLTVL.

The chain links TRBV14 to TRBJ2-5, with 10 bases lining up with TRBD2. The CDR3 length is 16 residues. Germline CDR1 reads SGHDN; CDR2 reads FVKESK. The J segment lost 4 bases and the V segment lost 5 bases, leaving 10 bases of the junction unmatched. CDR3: CASSVGLAGAGETQYF. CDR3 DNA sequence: TGTGCCAGCAGCGTCGGGCTAGCGGGAGCAGGAGAGACCCAGTACTTC.

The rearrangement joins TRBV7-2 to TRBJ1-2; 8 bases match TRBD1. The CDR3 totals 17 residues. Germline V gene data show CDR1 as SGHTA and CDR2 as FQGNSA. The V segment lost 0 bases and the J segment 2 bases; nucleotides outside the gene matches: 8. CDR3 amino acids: CASSLAFAGGANYGYTF. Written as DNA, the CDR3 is TGTGCCAGCAGCTTAGCCTTCGCAGGGGGCGCCAACTATGGCTACACCTTC.

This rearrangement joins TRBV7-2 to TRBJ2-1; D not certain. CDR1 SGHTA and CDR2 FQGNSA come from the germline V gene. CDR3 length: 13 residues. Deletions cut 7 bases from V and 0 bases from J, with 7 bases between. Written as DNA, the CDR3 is TGTGCCAGCAACCCCCCCTCCTACAATGAGCAGTTCTTC. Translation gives CASNPPSYNEQFF.

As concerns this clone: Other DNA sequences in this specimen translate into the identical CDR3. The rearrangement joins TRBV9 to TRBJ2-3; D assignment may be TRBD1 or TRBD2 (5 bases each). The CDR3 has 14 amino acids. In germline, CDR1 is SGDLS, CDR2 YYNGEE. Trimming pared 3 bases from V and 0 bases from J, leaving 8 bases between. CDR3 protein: CASSAGASTDTQYF. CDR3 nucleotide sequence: TGTGCCAGCAGCGCCGGGGCTAGCACAGATACGCAGTATTTT.

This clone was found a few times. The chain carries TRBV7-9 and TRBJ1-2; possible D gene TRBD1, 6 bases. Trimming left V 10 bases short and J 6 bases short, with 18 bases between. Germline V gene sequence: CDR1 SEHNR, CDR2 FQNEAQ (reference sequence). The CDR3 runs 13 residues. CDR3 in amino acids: CAIEVSGENGYTF. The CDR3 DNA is TGTGCCATCGAAGTTTCAGGGGAGAATGGCTACACCTTC.

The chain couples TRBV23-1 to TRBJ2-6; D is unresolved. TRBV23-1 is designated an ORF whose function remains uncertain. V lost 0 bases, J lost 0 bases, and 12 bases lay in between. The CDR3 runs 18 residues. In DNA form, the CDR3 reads TGCGCCAGCAGTCAATCCGGCGGCCACTTCTCTGGGGCCAACGTCCTGACTTTC. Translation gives CASSQSGGHFSGANVLTF.